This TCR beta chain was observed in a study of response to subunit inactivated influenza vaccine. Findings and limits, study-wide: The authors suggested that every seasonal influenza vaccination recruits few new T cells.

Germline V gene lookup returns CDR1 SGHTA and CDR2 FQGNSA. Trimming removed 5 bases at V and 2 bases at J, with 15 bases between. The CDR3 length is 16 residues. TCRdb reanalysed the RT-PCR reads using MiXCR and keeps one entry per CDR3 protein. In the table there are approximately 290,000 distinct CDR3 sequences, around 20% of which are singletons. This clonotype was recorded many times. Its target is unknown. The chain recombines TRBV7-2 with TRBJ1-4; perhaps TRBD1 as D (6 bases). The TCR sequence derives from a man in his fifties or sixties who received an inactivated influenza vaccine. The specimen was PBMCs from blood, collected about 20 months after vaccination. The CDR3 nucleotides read TGTGCCAGCAGCCAGTCGGTTGGGGGCACTAATGAAAAACTGTTTTTT. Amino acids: CASSQSVGGTNEKLFF.